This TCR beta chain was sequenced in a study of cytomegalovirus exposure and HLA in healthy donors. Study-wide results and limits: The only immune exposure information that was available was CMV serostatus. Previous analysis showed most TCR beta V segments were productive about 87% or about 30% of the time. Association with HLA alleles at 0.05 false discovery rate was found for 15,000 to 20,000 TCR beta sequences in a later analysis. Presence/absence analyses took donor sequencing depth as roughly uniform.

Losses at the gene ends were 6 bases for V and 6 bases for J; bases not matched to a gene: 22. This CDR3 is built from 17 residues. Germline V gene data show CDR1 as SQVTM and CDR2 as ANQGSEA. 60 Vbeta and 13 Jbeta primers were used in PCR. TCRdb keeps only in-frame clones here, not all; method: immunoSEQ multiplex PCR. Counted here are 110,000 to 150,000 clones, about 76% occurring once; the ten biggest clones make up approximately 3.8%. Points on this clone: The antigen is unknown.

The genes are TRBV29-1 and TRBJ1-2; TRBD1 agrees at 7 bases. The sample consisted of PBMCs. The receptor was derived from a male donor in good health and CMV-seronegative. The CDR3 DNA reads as TGCAGCGTCGTCAAGGCGACAGGGTCACGAGGGACGAATGGCTACACCTTC. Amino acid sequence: CSVVKATGSRGTNGYTF.